This T cell receptor beta chain came from a study of technical replicates of blood from a handful of donors. Profiled with immunoSEQ multiplex PCR; TCRdb holds only in-frame clones, not every one. The sample yields tens of thousands of clones, just over 90% seen once. Between the trimmed V and J ends, which lost 4 bases and 0 bases, there was a span of 13 bases. Germline CDR1 is MNHNY and CDR2 is SVGAGI (reference sequence). The CDR3 has 15 residues. This sequence originates from a human donor in good health. The sample comprised T cells isolated from PBMCs. This rearrangement joins TRBV6-6 to TRBJ2-7, with D perhaps matching TRBD2 (6 bases). DNA for the CDR3: TGTGCCAGCAGTTTGGGAGAGGGAGGCTCCTACGAGCAGTACTTC. It encodes CASSLGEGGSYEQYF.